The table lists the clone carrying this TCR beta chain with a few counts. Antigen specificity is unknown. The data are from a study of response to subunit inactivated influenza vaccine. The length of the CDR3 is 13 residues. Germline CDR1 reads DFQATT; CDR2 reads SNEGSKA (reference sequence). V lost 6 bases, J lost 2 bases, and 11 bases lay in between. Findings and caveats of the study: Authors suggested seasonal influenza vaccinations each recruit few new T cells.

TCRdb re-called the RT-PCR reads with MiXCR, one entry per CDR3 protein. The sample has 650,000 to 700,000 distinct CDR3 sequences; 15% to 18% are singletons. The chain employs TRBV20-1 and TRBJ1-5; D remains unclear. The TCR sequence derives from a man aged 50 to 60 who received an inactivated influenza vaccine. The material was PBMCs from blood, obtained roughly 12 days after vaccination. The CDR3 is CSAIRMGNQPQHF. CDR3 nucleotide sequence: TGCAGTGCCATAAGGATGGGCAATCAGCCCCAGCATTTT.